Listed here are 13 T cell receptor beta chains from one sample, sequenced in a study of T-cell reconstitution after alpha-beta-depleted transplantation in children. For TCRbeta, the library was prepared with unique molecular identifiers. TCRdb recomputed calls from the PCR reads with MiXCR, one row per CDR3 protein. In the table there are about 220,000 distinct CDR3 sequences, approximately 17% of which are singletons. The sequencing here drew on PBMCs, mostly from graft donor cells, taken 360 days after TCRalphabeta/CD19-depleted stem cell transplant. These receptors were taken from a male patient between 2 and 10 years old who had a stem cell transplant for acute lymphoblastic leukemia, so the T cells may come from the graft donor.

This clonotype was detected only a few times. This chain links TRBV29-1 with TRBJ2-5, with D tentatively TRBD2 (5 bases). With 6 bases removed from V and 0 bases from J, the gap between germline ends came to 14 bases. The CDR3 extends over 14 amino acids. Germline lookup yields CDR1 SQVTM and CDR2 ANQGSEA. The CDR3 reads CSVELEVYQETQYF. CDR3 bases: TGCAGCGTCGAACTAGAGGTTTACCAAGAGACCCAGTACTTC.

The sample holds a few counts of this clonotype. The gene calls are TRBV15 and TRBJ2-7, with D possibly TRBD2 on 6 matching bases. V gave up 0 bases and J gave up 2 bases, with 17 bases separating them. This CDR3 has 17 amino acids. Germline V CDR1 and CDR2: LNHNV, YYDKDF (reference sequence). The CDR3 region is CATSRDLAVRRTYEQYF. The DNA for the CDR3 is TGTGCCACCAGCAGAGATTTAGCGGTTCGCAGGACCTACGAGCAGTACTTC.

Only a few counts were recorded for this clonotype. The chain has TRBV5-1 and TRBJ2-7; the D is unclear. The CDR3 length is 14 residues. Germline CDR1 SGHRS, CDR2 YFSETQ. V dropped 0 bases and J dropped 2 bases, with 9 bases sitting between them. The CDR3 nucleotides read TGCGCCAGCAGCTTGGCTCCTTCGGCCTACGAGCAGTACTTC. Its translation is CASSLAPSAYEQYF.

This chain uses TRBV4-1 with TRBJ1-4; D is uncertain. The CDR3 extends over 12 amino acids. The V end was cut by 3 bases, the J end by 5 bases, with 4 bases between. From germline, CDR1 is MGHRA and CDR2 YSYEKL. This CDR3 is CASSQPNEKLFF. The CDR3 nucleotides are TGCGCCAGCAGCCAGCCGAATGAAAAACTGTTTTTT.

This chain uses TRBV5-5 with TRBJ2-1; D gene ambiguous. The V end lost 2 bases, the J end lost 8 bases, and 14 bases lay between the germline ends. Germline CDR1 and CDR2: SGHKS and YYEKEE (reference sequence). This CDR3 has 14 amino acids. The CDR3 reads CASSFRFIEDEQFF. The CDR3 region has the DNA TGTGCCAGCAGCTTTCGGTTCATTGAAGATGAGCAGTTCTTC.

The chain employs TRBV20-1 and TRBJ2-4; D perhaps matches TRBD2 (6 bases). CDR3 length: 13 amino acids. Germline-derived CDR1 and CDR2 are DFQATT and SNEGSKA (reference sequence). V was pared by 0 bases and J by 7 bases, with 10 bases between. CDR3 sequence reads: CSAREGGRNIQYF. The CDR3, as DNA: TGCAGTGCTAGAGAGGGGGGTCGCAACATTCAGTACTTC.

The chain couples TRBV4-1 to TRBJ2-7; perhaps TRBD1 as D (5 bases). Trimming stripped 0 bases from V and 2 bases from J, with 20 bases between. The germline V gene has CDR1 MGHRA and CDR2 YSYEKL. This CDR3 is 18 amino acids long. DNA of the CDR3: TGCGCCAGCAGCCAAGATCCACCAGAGTACAGGTCCCCCTACGAGCAGTACTTC. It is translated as CASSQDPPEYRSPYEQYF.

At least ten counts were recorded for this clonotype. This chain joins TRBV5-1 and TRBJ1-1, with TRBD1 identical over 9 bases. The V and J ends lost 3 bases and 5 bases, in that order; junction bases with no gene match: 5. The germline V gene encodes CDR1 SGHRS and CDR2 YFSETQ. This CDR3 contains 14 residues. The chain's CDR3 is CASSWTTGGTEAFF. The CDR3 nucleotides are TGCGCCAGCAGCTGGACGACAGGGGGGACTGAAGCTTTCTTT.

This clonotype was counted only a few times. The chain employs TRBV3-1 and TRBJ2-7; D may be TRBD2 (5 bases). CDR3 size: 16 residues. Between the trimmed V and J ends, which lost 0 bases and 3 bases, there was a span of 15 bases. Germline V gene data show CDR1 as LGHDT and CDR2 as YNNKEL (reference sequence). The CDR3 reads CASSQDLRIAIYEQYF. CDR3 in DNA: TGTGCCAGCAGCCAAGATCTGCGGATAGCGATCTACGAGCAGTACTTC.

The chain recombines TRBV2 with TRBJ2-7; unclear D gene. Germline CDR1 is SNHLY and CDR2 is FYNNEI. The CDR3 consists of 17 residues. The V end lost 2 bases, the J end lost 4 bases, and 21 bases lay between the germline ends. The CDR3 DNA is TGTGCCAGCAGTGAAAGTATGGGTTCAACTCCCTTATACGAGCAGTACTTC. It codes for CASSESMGSTPLYEQYF.

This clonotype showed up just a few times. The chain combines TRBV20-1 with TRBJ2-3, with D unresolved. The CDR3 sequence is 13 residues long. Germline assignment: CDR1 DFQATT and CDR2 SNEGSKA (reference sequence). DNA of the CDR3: TGCGGATGCGCTCGGCCAAGTTCAGATACGCAGTATTTT. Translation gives CGCARPSSDTQYF.

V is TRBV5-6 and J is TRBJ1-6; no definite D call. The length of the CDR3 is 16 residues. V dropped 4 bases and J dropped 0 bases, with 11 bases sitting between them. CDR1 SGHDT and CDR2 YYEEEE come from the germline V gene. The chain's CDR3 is CASSPARSSYNSPLHF. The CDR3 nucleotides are TGTGCCAGCAGCCCCGCGCGAAGCTCCTATAATTCACCCCTCCACTTT.

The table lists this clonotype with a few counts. In DNA, the CDR3 is TGTGCCAGCAGGGACAGTCTCGATCAGCCCCAGCATTTT. Translating gives CASRDSLDQPQHF. The rearrangement uses TRBV27 and TRBJ1-5; a possible D gene is TRBD1 (6 bases). Germline values: CDR1 MNHEY, CDR2 SMNVEV (reference sequence). V lost 6 bases and J 5 bases, leaving 11 bases between the germline ends. This CDR3 contains 13 residues.